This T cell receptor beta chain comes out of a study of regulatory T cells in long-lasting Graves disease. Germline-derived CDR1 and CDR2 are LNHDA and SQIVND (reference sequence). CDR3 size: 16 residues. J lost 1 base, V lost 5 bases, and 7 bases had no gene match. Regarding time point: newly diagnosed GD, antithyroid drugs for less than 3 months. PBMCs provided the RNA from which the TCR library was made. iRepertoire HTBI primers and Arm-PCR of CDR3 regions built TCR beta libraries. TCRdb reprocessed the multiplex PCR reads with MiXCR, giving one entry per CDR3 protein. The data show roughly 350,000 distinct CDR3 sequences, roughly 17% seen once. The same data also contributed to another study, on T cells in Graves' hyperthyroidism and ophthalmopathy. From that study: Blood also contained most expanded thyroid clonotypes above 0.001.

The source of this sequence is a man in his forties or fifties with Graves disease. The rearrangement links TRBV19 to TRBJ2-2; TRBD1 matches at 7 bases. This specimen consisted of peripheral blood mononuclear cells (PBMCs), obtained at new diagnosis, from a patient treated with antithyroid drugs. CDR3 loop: CASSSTGTVNTGELFF. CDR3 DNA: TGTGCCAGTAGTTCGACCGGGACAGTGAACACCGGGGAGCTGTTTTTT.